The 19 T cell receptor beta chains presented below share a single source sample, sequenced in a study of CD8 T cells in ankylosing spondylitis. Study-level findings and limits: Seemingly distinctive of ankylosing spondylitis blood was a TCR beta motif formed by eight highly homologous variants.

TCRdb reprocessed the 5' RACE reads with MiXCR, giving one entry per CDR3 protein. Among around 770,000 distinct CDR3 sequences listed, about an eighth were seen once. These receptors' antigens are unknown. Material: blood, either unsorted or a sorted T cell fraction (not recorded which). These receptors were taken from a male donor with ankylosing spondylitis.

This clonotype appeared many times. The J gene is TRBJ1-6, the V gene TRBV4-3; 10 bases fit TRBD1. With V trimmed by 1 base and J by 8 bases, 8 bases remained unmatched. This CDR3 region has 17 residues. The germline V gene has CDR1 LGHNA and CDR2 YSLEER. The CDR3 sequence is CASSQVSGDRGYSPLHF. Here the CDR3 DNA reads TGCGCCAGCAGCCAAGTTTCAGGGGACAGGGGATATTCACCCCTCCACTTT.

Only a few counts were recorded for this clonotype. This rearrangement joins TRBV15 to TRBJ2-1, with 11 bases lining up with TRBD2. The CDR3 contains 20 residues. V lost 2 bases to trimming and J lost 3 bases; unmatched junction nucleotides: 15. Per the germline V gene, CDR1 is LNHNV and CDR2 is YYDKDF (reference sequence). CDR3 sequence: CATSRSLAGGMQGLYNEQFF. The CDR3 bases are TGTGCCACCAGCAGATCCTTAGCGGGGGGGATGCAGGGGCTCTACAATGAGCAGTTCTTC.

The V and J genes are TRBV29-1 and TRBJ2-3; no clear D. Trimming shortened V by 6 bases and J by 3 bases, and 13 bases separated the two germline ends. This CDR3 spans 13 amino acids. Germline CDR1 and CDR2: SQVTM and ANQGSEA. CDR3 nucleotide sequence: TGCAGCGTCAATCCGGGTGCTACAGATACGCAGTATTTT. It translates to CSVNPGATDTQYF.

This clonotype was detected only a few times. The V gene is TRBV18, the J gene TRBJ2-7; perhaps TRBD1 as D (6 bases). Trimming cost V 1 base and J 5 bases, with 9 bases left between them. CDR1 is KGHSH, CDR2 LQKENI, per germline. The CDR3 covers 13 residues. CDR3 nucleotides: TGTGCCAGCTCACCACGACAGGACGACGAGCAGTACTTC. Translation gives CASSPRQDDEQYF.

The chain joins TRBV7-8 to TRBJ2-1; D is ambiguous. The CDR3 has 14 amino acids. Trimming cost V 5 bases and J 9 bases, with 17 bases left between them. Per germline, CDR1 SGHVS and CDR2 FQNEAQ. This CDR3 reads CASSQSIILGEQFF. CDR3 nucleotides: TGTGCCAGCAGCCAATCGATAATATTGGGTGAGCAGTTCTTC.

In this sample, this clonotype turned up a few times. The chain couples TRBV11-3 to TRBJ2-1, with 7 bases that match TRBD2. The germline V gene has CDR1 SGHNT and CDR2 YENEEA. V lost 0 bases to trimming and J lost 9 bases; unmatched junction nucleotides: 5. This CDR3 has 14 amino acids. In nucleotides, the CDR3 is TGTGCCAGCAGCTTAGATTTACTAGCGATTGAGCAGTTCTTC. Protein sequence: CASSLDLLAIEQFF.

As concerns this clonotype: Relative to the germline gene, one junction end is altered; a read error may explain this. The V and J genes are TRBV7-7 and TRBJ2-6, with TRBD2 as a possible D gene (5 bases). The CDR3 has 17 residues. In germline, CDR1 is SSHAT, CDR2 FNYEAQ (reference sequence). Here the CDR3 reads CASSLGSGLSGANVLTF. The CDR3 DNA is TGTGCTAGCAGCTTAGGATCCGGACTTTCTGGGGCCAACGTCCTGACTTTC.

This clonotype was counted many times. The chain uses TRBV18 and TRBJ1-2; 8 nucleotides align to TRBD1. The V and J ends lost 5 bases and 4 bases, in that order; junction bases with no gene match: 6. Germline CDR1 and CDR2: KGHSH and LQKENI. This CDR3 region has 14 residues. In DNA form, the CDR3 reads TGTGCCAGCTCAACAGGACAGGGCGGCTATGGCTACACCTTC. This codes for CASSTGQGGYGYTF.

This clonotype was seen many times. The chain combines TRBV6-6 with TRBJ1-6, with D hard to call. The V gene lost 6 bases and the J gene lost 6 bases, with 9 bases spanning the gap. The CDR3 loop spans 13 amino acids. From germline, CDR1 is MNHNY and CDR2 SVGAGI (reference sequence). The CDR3 protein is CASRGSSNSPLHF. Written as DNA, the CDR3 is TGTGCCAGCAGAGGCTCATCTAATTCACCCCTCCACTTT.

V usage is TRBV12-3 or TRBV12-4 and J usage is TRBJ2-7; no clear D gene. This CDR3 has 15 residues. Trimming took 4 bases from V and 0 from J, leaving 13 bases between them. The CDR3 loop is CASSYTTHISYEQYF. The CDR3 region has the DNA TGTGCCAGCAGTTACACGACACATATCTCCTACGAGCAGTACTTC.

This clonotype was counted only a few times. The chain carries TRBV6-1 and TRBJ1-4; possibly TRBD1 for D (6 bases). CDR3 size: 15 residues. The V gene lost 6 bases and the J gene lost 8 bases, with 19 bases spanning the gap. Germline CDR1 is MNHNS and CDR2 is SASEGT. The DNA for the CDR3 is TGTGCCAGCAGCAACGGGGGGGCGCGTTACGAAAAACTGTTTTTT. Residues: CASSNGGARYEKLFF.

This clonotype was counted between two and nine times. The CDR3, as DNA: TGTGCCAGCAGTTGGCGGAATCAGCCCCAGCATTTT. Protein sequence: CASSWRNQPQHF. This chain links TRBV6-2 or TRBV6-3 with TRBJ1-5; D uncertain. Trimming left V 4 bases short and J 4 bases short, with 5 bases between. Germline-derived CDR1 and CDR2 are MNHEY and SVGEGT. This CDR3 region has 12 residues.

V usage is TRBV4-3 and J usage is TRBJ2-3; D may correspond to TRBD1 or TRBD2 (6 bases each). In germline, CDR1 is LGHNA, CDR2 YSLEER. This CDR3 is built from 15 residues. The germline V and J ends were trimmed by 4 bases and 0 bases, with 11 bases remaining between them. CDR3 sequence reads: CASSPTGTSTDTQYF. The CDR3 DNA sequence: TGCGCCAGCAGCCCCACAGGGACTAGCACAGATACGCAGTATTTT.

V and J are TRBV6-1 and TRBJ2-1; TRBD1 agrees at 8 bases. This CDR3 contains 15 residues. The V and J ends lost 6 bases and 5 bases, in that order; junction bases with no gene match: 9. Germline V CDR1 and CDR2: MNHNS, SASEGT. CDR3: CASSNRGSLDNEQFF. CDR3 in DNA: TGTGCCAGCAGCAACAGGGGGTCCCTTGACAATGAGCAGTTCTTC.

This chain joins TRBV7-2 and TRBJ2-7; the D gene is possibly TRBD2 (7 bases). V lost 2 bases to trimming and J lost 3 bases, with 17 bases between them. The CDR3 totals 16 residues. Germline loops: CDR1 SGHTA, CDR2 FQGNSA. CDR3 nucleotides: TGTGCCAGCAGCTTATTGGGGGCAGGGAGGGACTACGAGCAGTACTTC. Protein sequence: CASSLLGAGRDYEQYF.

In its sample, this clonotype was seen a few times. For the CDR3, the DNA is TGCGCCAGCAGCCAGGTGGGCCGAAGAGCTGAAGCTTTCTTT. It translates to CASSQVGRRAEAFF. V gene TRBV4-1 combines with J gene TRBJ1-1; D is unclear. Trimming removed 3 bases at V and 6 bases at J, with 14 bases between. Germline-derived CDR1 and CDR2 are MGHRA and YSYEKL. The CDR3 spans 14 residues.

CDR3 protein: CAISGQESTEAFF. CDR3 coding DNA: TGTGCCATCAGTGGACAGGAAAGCACTGAAGCTTTCTTT. V gene TRBV10-3 combines with J gene TRBJ1-1, with D perhaps TRBD1 (6 bases). V dropped 4 bases and J dropped 4 bases, with 10 bases sitting between them. The CDR3 length is 13 residues. The germline gives CDR1 ENHRY, CDR2 SYGVKD.

In this sample, this clonotype turned up a few times. The V and J genes are TRBV27 and TRBJ2-7; D gene unclear. Trimming removed 5 bases from V and 3 bases from J, with 14 bases in between. The CDR3 is 14 residues long. Germline values: CDR1 MNHEY, CDR2 SMNVEV (reference sequence). Here the CDR3 DNA reads TGTGCCAGCAGTCCTTACGGGCGGAGCTACGAGCAGTACTTC. Amino acid sequence: CASSPYGRSYEQYF.

The chain carries TRBV15 and TRBJ2-3; TRBD2 is a possible D gene (6 bases). Trimming removed 4 bases from V and 5 bases from J, with 16 bases in between. The germline CDR1 and CDR2 sequences are LNHNV and YYDKDF (reference sequence). CDR3 length equals 15 residues. The CDR3 DNA follows: TGTGCCACCAGCAATCGGCGGAGGGGTGAAGATACGCAGTATTTT. Amino acids: CATSNRRRGEDTQYF.